This T cell receptor (beta chain) came from a study of cytomegalovirus exposure and HLA in healthy donors. General study findings and limits: In vitro experiments confirmed that a few CMV-associated chains were specific for CMV antigens.

This CDR3 is 15 amino acids long. The germline CDR1 and CDR2 sequences are SGHRS and YFSETQ. The germline V and J ends were trimmed by 0 bases and 0 bases, with 9 bases remaining between them. To note about this clone: Its antigen is still unknown.

PCR employed 60 Vbeta and 13 Jbeta primers. Produced via immunoSEQ multiplex PCR; TCRdb's table is partial and in-frame only. Of some 180,000 clones listed, about three quarters were seen once; the top ten hold about 1.6%. The V and J genes are TRBV5-1 and TRBJ1-1; D perhaps matches TRBD1 (6 bases). The receptor was derived from a man aged 18 to 29 in good health and CMV-seronegative. Sequencing was performed on PBMCs. The CDR3 is CASSLVTGMNTEAFF. The CDR3 coding sequence is TGCGCCAGCAGCTTGGTGACAGGCATGAACACTGAAGCTTTCTTT. Full variable domain (outside the CDR3, taken from reference TRBV5-1 and TRBJ1-1): KAGVTQTPRYLIKTRGQQVTLSCSPISGHRSVSWYQQTPGQGLQFLFEYFSETQRNKGNFPGRFSGRQFSNSRSEMNVSTLELGDSALYLCASSLVTGMNTEAFFGQGTRLTVV.